One T cell receptor beta chain is described in this entry. What antigen it recognizes has not been identified. Base qualities are missing; no much larger clone stands one base away. The treatment or condition label corresponds to: live attenuated yellow fever vaccine strain. Two biological replicates of bulk PBMCs were collected at each blood-draw timepoint. PBMCs were isolated from peripheral blood using a standard Ficoll-Paque protocol. RNA was extracted with TriZol from bulk PBMCs, CD4 and CD8 fractions, and dextramer-positive and dextramer-negative fractions. These data are taken from a study of T cells after yellow fever vaccination (dated by TCRdb to about 2019). General notes on the study: The SMART-Seq v4 Ultra Low Input RNA kit was used to prepare libraries from fractions with low cell numbers. Two healthy male donors made up the cohort, one aged 18 to 30 years and the other aged 30 to 40 years. To track T-cell clones before and after primary and booster YFV17D yellow fever vaccination, bulk TCR alpha and beta repertoires were sequenced longitudinally. Blood was drawn at multiple timepoints before and after primary and secondary immunization, with bulk PBMC replicates and cell subsets isolated. Study-level results and caveats: Because abundant contaminating clonotypes from the bulk population could be contained in FACS-sorted repertoires, computational filtering was required. Compared with the primary T-cell response, the secondary T-cell response was faster but weaker, reaching its peak on day 5 rather than on day 15. After the booster, most of the clones that had expanded following primary vaccination were detected again (roughly 97% of CD4 and roughly 88% of CD8), which suggests that memory was broadly maintained. A small fraction of clonotypes showed up in both the CD4 and CD8 compartments, probably as a result of convergent recombination. Because only two donors were included in the study, the extent to which the findings can be generalized is limited.

TCR cDNA was synthesized by 5'RACE template switching, through which a universal primer site and unique molecular identifiers were introduced. cDNA synthesis was primed from both the TCR alpha and TCR beta constant segments. Libraries were amplified in two PCR steps, with sample barcodes and sequencing adapters added in the second step. Sequencing of libraries was performed on Illumina HiSeq 2500 (2x100 bp) or NovaSeq (2x150 bp). For the original study's pipeline: Demultiplexing of reads and collapsing into UMI consensus sequences were performed with MIGEC, and V(D)J alignment was carried out with MiXCR. Vaccine-responding clonotypes were identified with edgeR using replicate PBMC samples, with FDR below 0.01 and a log2 fold change above 5 up to day 15 being required. CD4 or CD8 identity was assigned to each bulk clonotype according to whether the clonotype was present at higher abundance in the sequenced CD4 repertoire or the sequenced CD8 repertoire. Using fastp trimming at Q25 and MiXCR clonotype assembly, TCRdb reanalyzed the public sequencing data and kept in-frame beta chains. Every CDR3 protein is listed once, alongside the most common genes and DNA of its rows. TCRdb, not the authors, supplied the V and J calls. The sample records around 500,000 distinct CDR3 sequences, roughly 22% of which are singletons. 16% of the sample belongs to the ten largest clones.

The starting material was PBMCs, obtained less than 25 days after the first yellow fever vaccination. The sequence was obtained from a man in his late teens or twenties who received the YFV17D yellow fever vaccine.

The DNA sequence follows: TGTGCCAGCAGCTTAGCGCCAGGGAACTCACCCCTCCACTTT. Its amino acids are CASSLAPGNSPLHF. The chain links TRBV7-6 with TRBJ1-6; tentative D gene TRBD1, with 5 bases matching. Including cysteine and phenylalanine, the CDR3 has 14 amino acids. Only the CDR3 region is kept as DNA, spanning 42 bases read in frame from base 1. The germline V gene sets CDR1 to SGHVS and CDR2 to FNYEAQ. Trimming removed 0 bases from V and 10 bases from J, leaving 10 bases between the germline ends.